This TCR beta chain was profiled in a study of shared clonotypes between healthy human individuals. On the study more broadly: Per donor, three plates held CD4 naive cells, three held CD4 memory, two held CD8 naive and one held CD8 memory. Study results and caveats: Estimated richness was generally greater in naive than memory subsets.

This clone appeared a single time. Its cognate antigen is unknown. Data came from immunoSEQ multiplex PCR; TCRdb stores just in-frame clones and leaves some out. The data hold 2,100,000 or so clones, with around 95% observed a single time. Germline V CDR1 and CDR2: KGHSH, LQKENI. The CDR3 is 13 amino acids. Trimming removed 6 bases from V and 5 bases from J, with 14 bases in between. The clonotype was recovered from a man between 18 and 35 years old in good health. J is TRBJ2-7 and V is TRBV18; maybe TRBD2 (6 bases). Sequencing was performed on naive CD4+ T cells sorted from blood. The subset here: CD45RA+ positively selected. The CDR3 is CASSGTSPNEQYF. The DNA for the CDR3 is TGTGCCAGCTCCGGGACTTCGCCAAACGAGCAGTACTTC.